The 23 T cell receptor beta chains reported below all come from one sample, sequenced in a study of shared clonotypes between healthy human individuals. The repertoire was sequenced with immunoSEQ multiplex PCR; TCRdb's copy has only in-frame clones and lacks some. The sample yields a few million clones, around 90% seen once. The specimen sequenced was naive CD4+ T cells sorted from blood. Subset meaning: CD45RA+ positively selected. These receptors originate from a man between 18 and 35 years old in good health.

The chain carries TRBV30 and TRBJ2-7; no clear D gene. CDR3 length: 13 amino acids. V was cut by 3 bases and J by 5 bases, with 14 bases left in between. Per the germline V gene, CDR1 is GTSNPN and CDR2 is SVGIG (reference sequence). The CDR3 nucleotides read TGTGCCTGGAGGTCCTTCGGCAGACACGAGCAGTACTTC. This encodes CAWRSFGRHEQYF.

The V and J genes are TRBV5-6 and TRBJ2-5, with D unresolved. The V gene lost 4 bases and the J gene lost 2 bases, with 9 bases spanning the gap. CDR3 size: 13 residues. CDR1 is SGHDT and CDR2 is YYEEEE in the germline V gene. CDR3 residues: CASSPDKQETQYF. DNA for the CDR3: TGTGCCAGCAGCCCCGACAAGCAAGAGACCCAGTACTTC.

The chain links TRBV28 to TRBJ1-5, with D hard to call. With 7 bases removed from V and 0 bases from J, the gap between germline ends came to 10 bases. Germline CDR1 and CDR2: MDHEN and SYDVKM. There are 14 residues in the CDR3. In nucleotides, the CDR3 is TGTGCCAGCATCTCCGGCGGTAGCAATCAGCCCCAGCATTTT. As protein: CASISGGSNQPQHF.

This rearrangement joins TRBV1 to TRBJ2-2; TRBD2 is the table's D call and was not checked against the DNA. TRBV1 is a recognized pseudogene. The CDR3 spans 17 residues. The CDR3 spells CTSSQDRTSVETGELFF. CDR3 sequence (DNA): TGCACCAGCAGCCAAGATAGGACTAGCGTGGAAACCGGGGAGCTGTTTTTT.

V gene TRBV5-1 combines with J gene TRBJ1-1; tentative D call: TRBD1 (5 bases). The CDR3 contains 16 residues. CDR1 and CDR2 from the germline V gene are SGHRS and YFSETQ. Trimming cost V 0 bases and J 0 bases, with 12 bases left between them. The CDR3 protein is CASSLAPTVMNTEAFF. CDR3 DNA sequence: TGCGCCAGCAGCTTGGCTCCGACAGTAATGAACACTGAAGCTTTCTTT.

This chain joins TRBV4-3 and TRBJ1-5, with D maybe TRBD1 (6 bases). CDR1 and CDR2 (germline): LGHNA, YSLEER. There are 16 residues in the CDR3. Trimming removed 0 bases from V and 4 bases from J, with 13 bases in between. The CDR3 DNA is TGCGCCAGCAGCCAAGAGGCGACAGGAGAGAATCAGCCCCAGCATTTT. Protein sequence: CASSQEATGENQPQHF.

Turning to this clone: Other DNA sequences from this sample encode an identical CDR3 as well. The rearrangement uses TRBV5-4 and TRBJ1-1, with a tentative D call TRBD1 (5 bases). Germline loops: CDR1 SGHNT, CDR2 YYREEE (reference sequence). The CDR3 sequence is 14 residues long. Trimming took off 0 bases at V and 4 bases at J, with 10 bases between the two ends. Here the CDR3 DNA reads TGTGCCAGCAGCTTGGAGGCAGGGTCCACTGAAGCTTTCTTT. Encoded protein: CASSLEAGSTEAFF.

The gene calls are TRBV5-1 and TRBJ1-6, with unresolved D. There are 14 residues in the CDR3. Germline loops: CDR1 SGHRS, CDR2 YFSETQ. V shed 4 bases and J shed 9 bases, with 14 bases lying between them. The CDR3: CASSTATSGSPLHF. The CDR3 DNA sequence: TGCGCCAGCAGCACAGCTACATCGGGTTCACCCCTCCACTTT.

This clone was seen only once. CDR3 DNA sequence: TGTGCTAGTGGGGGGCCGGGACTAGTGCAAGAGACCCAGTACTTC. Its translation: CASGGPGLVQETQYF. This chain uses TRBV12-5 with TRBJ2-5; TRBD2 matches 8 bases. Germline V CDR1 and CDR2: LGHNT, FRNRAP. This CDR3 spans 15 amino acids. The V segment lost 6 bases and the J segment 2 bases; nucleotides outside the gene matches: 8.

The V and J genes are TRBV6-6 and TRBJ1-1; the D gene is possibly TRBD1 (5 bases). With 1 base removed from V and 0 bases from J, the gap between germline ends came to 9 bases. Germline-derived CDR1 and CDR2 are MNHNY and SVGAGI (reference sequence). The CDR3 has 15 amino acids. This CDR3 reads CASSYFGTVNTEAFF. For the CDR3, the DNA is TGTGCCAGCAGTTACTTCGGGACGGTGAACACTGAAGCTTTCTTT.

The chain has TRBV20-1 and TRBJ2-1; the D gene is possibly TRBD1 (6 bases). The CDR3 is made up of 11 amino acids. Germline loops: CDR1 DFQATT, CDR2 SNEGSKA (reference sequence). V lost 5 bases, J lost 9 bases, and 11 bases lay in between. DNA of the CDR3: TGCAGTGCTGAACAGGGCCCTGAGCAGTTCTTC. The encoded protein is CSAEQGPEQFF.

A remark on this clone: A much more abundant neighbour one base away suggests this may be a read error. Within the sample, other DNA sequences also encode this same CDR3. The chain joins TRBV5-1 to TRBJ2-5; D uncertain. The CDR3 is made up of 11 amino acids. V shed 5 bases and J shed 3 bases, with 5 bases lying between them. Germline V lookup: CDR1 SGHRS, CDR2 YFSETQ. The CDR3, as DNA: TGCGCCAGCAGTTTTAAAGAGACCCAGTACTTC. Its translation: CASSFKETQYF.

The genes are TRBV5-1 and TRBJ2-5; TRBD2 agrees at 7 bases. The CDR3 consists of 17 residues. Germline assignment: CDR1 SGHRS and CDR2 YFSETQ. V was pared by 2 bases and J by 2 bases, with 12 bases of the junction left unmatched. The CDR3 region is CASSLPGGSGVQETQYF. CDR3 nucleotides: TGCGCCAGCAGCTTACCGGGGGGAAGCGGGGTACAAGAGACCCAGTACTTC.

Turning to this clone: The identical CDR3 is also encoded by other nucleotide sequences in the sample. The chain couples TRBV5-1 to TRBJ2-2, with D maybe TRBD2 (6 bases). Germline CDR1 is SGHRS and CDR2 is YFSETQ. The CDR3 length is 16 residues. V was clipped by 4 bases and J by 1 base, with 14 bases between them. The CDR3 reads CASSLSGGVNTGELFF. The CDR3 region has the DNA TGCGCCAGCAGCCTGAGTGGAGGGGTGAACACCGGGGAGCTGTTTTTT.

CDR3 region: CASSDRGRVDYGYTF. The CDR3 DNA is TGCGCCAGCAGTGACAGGGGGCGTGTCGACTATGGCTACACCTTC. V is TRBV10-1 and J is TRBJ1-2; 8 nucleotides line up with TRBD1. The length of the CDR3 is 15 residues. The J segment lost 3 bases and the V segment lost 3 bases, leaving 6 bases of the junction unmatched. The germline V gene encodes CDR1 WNHNN and CDR2 SYGVQD (reference sequence).

CDR3 residues: CASSLWPQGSSAEQFF. The CDR3 DNA is TGCGCCAGCAGCTTATGGCCCCAGGGAAGTTCGGCTGAGCAGTTCTTC. The rearrangement links TRBV5-1 to TRBJ2-1; possibly TRBD1 for D (5 bases). Germline loops: CDR1 SGHRS, CDR2 YFSETQ. Trimming removed 2 bases at V and 9 bases at J, with 21 bases between. The CDR3 loop spans 16 amino acids.

Regarding this clone: Distinct nucleotide sequences in the sample also encode this CDR3. The V and J genes are TRBV5-1 and TRBJ2-5; D unresolved. In germline, CDR1 is SGHRS, CDR2 YFSETQ. The CDR3 is 14 residues long. Trimming shortened V by 0 bases and J by 3 bases, and 9 bases separated the two germline ends. CDR3 DNA: TGCGCCAGCAGCTTGGGGGGTTCGGAAGAGACCCAGTACTTC. It codes for CASSLGGSEETQYF.

This chain connects TRBV4-3 to TRBJ2-1; the D call may be TRBD1 or TRBD2 (5 bases each). The V gene lost 1 base and the J gene lost 0 bases, with 10 bases spanning the gap. The CDR3 contains 16 residues. The germline V gene has CDR1 LGHNA and CDR2 YSLEER. The CDR3 is CASSQGGILSYNEQFF. The CDR3 DNA follows: TGCGCCAGCAGCCAAGGGGGGATCCTCTCCTACAATGAGCAGTTCTTC.

The CDR3 sequence: CAWSALKPGRISGANVLTF. For the CDR3, the DNA is TGTGCCTGGAGTGCCTTAAAACCCGGACGGATCTCTGGGGCCAACGTCCTGACTTTC. The chain links TRBV30 to TRBJ2-6, with D uncertain. Germline V CDR1 and CDR2: GTSNPN, SVGIG (reference sequence). This CDR3 is built from 19 residues. V dropped 1 base and J dropped 0 bases, with 19 bases sitting between them. The full variable domain, in which reference TRBV30 and TRBJ2-6 provide the parts outside the CDR3, is SQTIHQWPATLVQPVGSPLSLECTVEGTSNPNLYWYRQAAGRGLQLLFYSVGIGQISSEVPQNLSASRPQDRQFILSSKKLLLSDSGFYLCAWSALKPGRISGANVLTFGAGSRLTVL.

The rearrangement joins TRBV18 to TRBJ2-1, with D unclear. This CDR3 has 13 amino acids. Trimming left V 0 bases short and J 4 bases short, with 4 bases between. CDR1 and CDR2 from the germline V gene are KGHSH and LQKENI. CDR3 nucleotides: TGTGCCAGCTCACCACCCGAGTACAATGAGCAGTTCTTC. This sequence encodes CASSPPEYNEQFF.

The chain couples TRBV10-3 to TRBJ2-3; possibly TRBD2 for D (7 bases). The CDR3 is 13 residues long. Germline assignment: CDR1 ENHRY and CDR2 SYGVKD. V dropped 7 bases and J dropped 4 bases, with 12 bases sitting between them. The CDR3 DNA reads as TGTGCCATCATGGCGGGGGCCCCAGATACGCAGTATTTT. Its translation: CAIMAGAPDTQYF.

In this sample, this clone turned up once. This CDR3 reads CASSLGLAGKGTDTQYF. CDR3 nucleotide sequence: TGTGCCAGCAGCTTGGGACTAGCGGGGAAGGGCACAGATACGCAGTATTTT. The chain uses TRBV5-4 and TRBJ2-3; 11 bases line up with TRBD2. The junction had 4 bases not matched to a gene; V was cut back by 0 bases and J by 1 base. Per the germline V gene, CDR1 is SGHNT and CDR2 is YYREEE (reference sequence). The CDR3 length is 17 residues.

The chain is built from TRBV1 and TRBJ2-5; TRBD2 is the table's D call, not checked against the DNA. TRBV1 is recorded as a pseudogene. The CDR3 loop spans 13 amino acids. This CDR3 reads CTSSNSGGETQYF. The CDR3 coding sequence is TGCACCAGCAGCAATAGCGGGGGGGAGACCCAGTACTTC.